Below are 30 T cell receptor beta chains sequenced from a single sample in a study of Graves' ophthalmopathy and Graves' hyperthyroidism (dated by TCRdb to 2017 to 2018). Reads for this sample came from an Illumina HiSeq 2000. For repertoire sequencing, TCR beta CDR3 regions were amplified from RNA transcripts. The first round was an RT-PCR using HTBI primers with the Qiagen OneStep RT-PCR kit, and this first round was followed by a second-round multiplex PCR, then size selection and purification. TCRdb ran its own pipeline on the public reads, namely fastp trimming at Q25 and MiXCR clone calling, and kept in-frame beta chains. Identical CDR3 proteins give one entry, which carries the most common genes and DNA. This sample comprises a few hundred thousand distinct CDR3 sequences, about 35% of them detected only once. Roughly 4% of the sample is in the top ten clones. Input material: peripheral blood or thyroid tissue (not recorded which). The receptor source for this set is an adult man with Graves' hyperthyroidism.

At least ten counts were recorded for this clonotype. The chain joins TRBV25-1 to TRBJ2-7; D uncertain. V lost 4 bases to trimming and J lost 2 bases, with 15 bases between them. The CDR3 has 15 amino acids. CDR1 is MGHDK and CDR2 is SYGVNS in the germline V gene. The CDR3 sequence is CASSGGRELTYEQYF. The CDR3 region has the DNA TGTGCCAGCAGTGGTGGACGAGAACTAACCTACGAGCAGTACTTC.

The CDR3 DNA reads as TGTGCCACCAGCAGACTAGCGGGGGAGAATGAAAAACTGTTTTTT. It translates to CATSRLAGENEKLFF. The V and J genes are TRBV15 and TRBJ1-4, with D maybe TRBD1 (5 bases). The CDR3 spans 15 residues. V was cut by 2 bases and J by 5 bases, with 12 bases left in between. Germline CDR1 LNHNV, CDR2 YYDKDF (reference sequence).

In regard to this clonotype: The junction departs from the called germline gene at one end, perhaps through a read error. The chain joins TRBV19 to TRBJ2-7; D remains unclear. CDR3 size: 14 residues. Germline CDR1 LNHDA, CDR2 SQIVND (reference sequence). The CDR3 protein is CASSTWTESYEQYF. CDR3 DNA: TGTGCCAGCAGTACATGGACGGAGTCCTACGAGCAGTACTTC. Based on the CDR3 plus reference TRBV19 and TRBJ2-7, the full variable domain is DGGITQSPKYLFRKEGQNVTLSCEQNLNHDAMYWYRQDPGQGLRLIYYSQIVNDFQKGDIAEGYSVSREKKESFPLTVTSAQKNPTAFYLCASSTWTESYEQYFGPGTRLTVT.

The rearrangement links TRBV7-9 to TRBJ2-5; D is unresolved. The CDR3 spans 12 residues. Trimming cost V 8 bases and J 3 bases, with 10 bases left between them. Germline V gives CDR1 SEHNR, CDR2 FQNEAQ (reference sequence). CDR3 in DNA: TGTGCCAGCTCACGGATGGAAGAGACCCAGTACTTC. It yields the protein CASSRMEETQYF.

This clonotype showed up many times. The CDR3: CSAPGHGFTEAFF. The CDR3 DNA reads TGCAGTGCTCCTGGACACGGTTTTACTGAAGCTTTCTTT. This rearrangement joins TRBV20-1 to TRBJ1-1; D possibly corresponds to TRBD1 (5 bases). The CDR3 runs 13 residues. Germline lookup yields CDR1 DFQATT and CDR2 SNEGSKA (reference sequence). V was trimmed by 5 bases and J by 5 bases, leaving 15 bases between them.

This clonotype showed up many times. CDR3 amino acids: CSATQPGEKLFF. The CDR3 region has the DNA TGCAGTGCTACCCAACCTGGGGAAAAACTGTTTTTT. This chain connects TRBV20-1 to TRBJ1-4; D is undetermined. The CDR3 extends over 12 amino acids. In germline, CDR1 is DFQATT, CDR2 SNEGSKA (reference sequence). The V end was cut by 4 bases, the J end by 8 bases, with 11 bases between.

Worth noting for this clonotype: A much more abundant neighbour one base away suggests this may be a read error. V gene TRBV5-1 combines with J gene TRBJ1-4, with 8 bases that match TRBD1. The germline V gene has CDR1 SGHRS and CDR2 YFSETQ. The length of the CDR3 is 13 residues. The CDR3 reads CAGSMDRAEKLFF. CDR3 in DNA: TGCGCCGGCAGCATGGACAGGGCCGAAAAACTGTTTTTT. The full variable domain, with the rest looked up from reference TRBV5-1 and TRBJ1-4, is KAGVTQTPRYLIKTRGQQVTLSCSPISGHRSVSWYQQTPGQGLQFLFEYFSETQRNKGNFPGRFSGRQFSNSRSEMNVSTLELGDSALYLCAGSMDRAEKLFFGSGTQLSVL.

This clonotype was counted many times. The V gene is TRBV7-9, the J gene TRBJ2-7; tentative D call: TRBD1 (6 bases). The CDR3 is made up of 14 amino acids. Trimming removed 5 bases at V and 6 bases at J, with 17 bases between. The germline gives CDR1 SEHNR, CDR2 FQNEAQ (reference sequence). The CDR3 loop reads CASSHTPTGLEQYF. The CDR3 nucleotides are TGTGCCAGCAGCCATACCCCCACAGGGCTCGAGCAGTACTTC.

The chain combines TRBV12-3 or TRBV12-4 with TRBJ2-7, with 12 bases that match TRBD2. This CDR3 spans 14 amino acids. Trimming at V came to 6 bases and at J to 7 bases, leaving 7 bases not matched to a gene. CDR3 loop: CASRALAGGSEQYF. The CDR3 coding sequence is TGTGCCAGCAGGGCACTAGCGGGAGGTAGTGAGCAGTACTTC.

This clonotype was detected a few times. This chain uses TRBV12-5 with TRBJ2-2, with D possibly matching TRBD1 (5 bases). V dropped 6 bases and J dropped 2 bases, with 19 bases sitting between them. CDR1 and CDR2 from the germline V gene are LGHNT and FRNRAP. This CDR3 spans 17 amino acids. Written as DNA, the CDR3 is TGTGCTAGTGGCTACCCCACAGACAGAGCAAACACCGGGGAGCTGTTTTTT. Translation gives CASGYPTDRANTGELFF.

In this sample, this clonotype turned up many times. The chain combines TRBV3-1 with TRBJ2-5; D might be TRBD1 (5 bases). Germline-derived CDR1 and CDR2 are LGHDT and YNNKEL (reference sequence). There are 13 residues in the CDR3. Between the trimmed V and J ends, which lost 3 bases and 7 bases, there was a span of 12 bases. The CDR3 sequence: CASSQQGVGTQYF. In DNA form, the CDR3 reads TGTGCCAGCAGCCAGCAGGGTGTAGGGACCCAGTACTTC.

This clonotype was counted ten times or more. This chain uses TRBV2 with TRBJ1-4; D perhaps matches TRBD1 (5 bases). V was clipped by 6 bases and J by 8 bases, with 16 bases between them. The CDR3 runs 14 residues. The V gene's germline CDR1 is SNHLY and CDR2 FYNNEI. The CDR3 loop reads CASRFGTGEEKLFF. Written as DNA, the CDR3 is TGTGCCAGCAGATTCGGGACGGGAGAGGAAAAACTGTTTTTT.

This clonotype was seen at least ten times. The J gene is TRBJ1-1, the V gene TRBV29-1; maybe TRBD1 (5 bases). Trimming shortened V by 4 bases and J by 0 bases, and 12 bases separated the two germline ends. The V gene's germline CDR1 is SQVTM and CDR2 ANQGSEA. CDR3 size: 14 residues. CDR3 region: CSVGDSRMNTEAFF. The DNA of the CDR3 is TGCAGCGTTGGCGACAGCCGAATGAACACTGAAGCTTTCTTT.

In this sample, this clonotype turned up many times. In DNA form, the CDR3 reads TGTGCCAGCACCCAACCCGGGGGCAGCGAGTACTTC. Translation gives CASTQPGGSEYF. The chain combines TRBV6-5 with TRBJ2-7; D possibly uses TRBD1 or TRBD2 (6 bases each). Germline V gene sequence: CDR1 MNHEY, CDR2 SVGAGI. Trimming cost V 7 bases and J 11 bases, with 18 bases left between them. The CDR3 spans 12 residues.

Worth noting for this clonotype: A read error is possible here, since a much larger clone lies one base away. The rearrangement links TRBV19 to TRBJ2-7; D may be TRBD1 (5 bases). CDR1 is LNHDA and CDR2 is SQIVND in the germline V gene (reference sequence). The CDR3 has 14 residues. CDR3 in amino acids: CASRITGYSGEQYF. The CDR3 DNA reads as TGTGCCAGTCGTATTACAGGATATAGTGGCGAGCAGTACTTC. The variable domain in full, with the rest retrieved from reference TRBV19 and TRBJ2-7, is DGGITQSPKYLFRKEGQNVTLSCEQNLNHDAMYWYRQDPGQGLRLIYYSQIVNDFQKGDIAEGYSVSREKKESFPLTVTSAQKNPTAFYLCASRITGYSGEQYFGPGTRLTVT.

This clonotype was recorded at least ten times. The chain employs TRBV14 and TRBJ1-4; D is uncertain. V was shortened by 0 bases and J by 0 bases, with 14 bases between the two germline ends. Per the germline V gene, CDR1 is SGHDN and CDR2 is FVKESK. The CDR3 length is 18 residues. The DNA of the CDR3 is TGTGCCAGCAGCCAAGAGGACGAGTCGTTTGCAACTAATGAAAAACTGTTTTTT. Translating gives CASSQEDESFATNEKLFF.

CDR3 in amino acids: CASSLDPGLSTDTQYF. The CDR3 nucleotides read TGTGCCAGCAGCTTAGATCCGGGACTCAGCACAGATACGCAGTATTTT. The rearrangement uses TRBV7-2 and TRBJ2-3; a possible D gene is TRBD2 (6 bases). The CDR3 length is 16 residues. Trimming removed 1 base from V and 0 bases from J, with 11 bases in between. In germline, CDR1 is SGHTA, CDR2 FQGNSA.

The chain links TRBV5-1 to TRBJ2-1; the match to TRBD2 covers 16 bases. With V trimmed by 2 bases and J by 0 bases, 8 bases remained unmatched. The V gene's germline CDR1 is SGHRS and CDR2 YFSETQ. The CDR3 loop spans 20 amino acids. CDR3 bases: TGCGCCAGCAGCTTTCCGGGACTAGCGGGAGGGGATAGCTCCTACAATGAGCAGTTCTTC. Translating it yields CASSFPGLAGGDSSYNEQFF.

There are many counts of this clonotype. This chain joins TRBV5-8 and TRBJ2-7, with a possible D match to TRBD1 (5 bases). The CDR3 is 13 amino acids. Germline-derived CDR1 and CDR2 are SGHTS and YDEGEE. V lost 2 bases and J lost 6, with 12 bases in between. CDR3 amino acids: CASSFPQGSEQYF. The CDR3 bases are TGTGCCAGCAGCTTCCCCCAGGGTTCCGAGCAGTACTTC.

The rearrangement uses TRBV12-3 or TRBV12-4 and TRBJ2-7; D possibly corresponds to TRBD1 (7 bases). The CDR3 sequence is 14 residues long. V dropped 6 bases and J dropped 3 bases, with 15 bases sitting between them. The CDR3 spells CASSRGTAFYEQYF. CDR3 nucleotides: TGTGCCAGCAGCCGCGGGACAGCCTTCTACGAGCAGTACTTC.

This clonotype was found a few times. The chain has TRBV20-1 and TRBJ2-5; a weak D match, TRBD2 (6 bases). The germline gives CDR1 DFQATT, CDR2 SNEGSKA (reference sequence). The CDR3 consists of 14 residues. Trimming took off 4 bases at V and 1 base at J, with 13 bases between the two ends. The CDR3 is CSAIMGLGQETQYF. CDR3 in DNA: TGCAGTGCTATTATGGGACTTGGCCAAGAGACCCAGTACTTC.

The chain uses TRBV12-3 or TRBV12-4 and TRBJ2-5, with TRBD2 identical over 12 bases. The CDR3 runs to 23 residues. V dropped 4 bases and J dropped 4; count of bases not matched to a gene: 28. As DNA, the CDR3 is TGTGCCAGCAGTTCCGACGGTCCGCTACAACCCGACACTAGCGGGGGGTCTCCAGAGACCCAGTACTTC. This encodes CASSSDGPLQPDTSGGSPETQYF.

The V and J genes are TRBV24-1 and TRBJ2-3; D is uncertain. The CDR3 runs to 12 residues. Per germline, CDR1 KGHDR and CDR2 SFDVKD. The ends were cut back, 7 bases at V and 3 bases at J, with 7 bases in the middle. Here the CDR3 reads CATSALTDTQYF. Here the CDR3 DNA reads TGTGCCACCAGCGCCCTGACAGATACGCAGTATTTT.

The chain couples TRBV10-3 to TRBJ2-7; maybe TRBD1 (6 bases). The germline V gene encodes CDR1 ENHRY and CDR2 SYGVKD. The CDR3 runs to 14 residues. Trimming shortened V by 6 bases and J by 0 bases, and 12 bases separated the two germline ends. The CDR3 is CAIRDRSSSYEQYF. CDR3 sequence (DNA): TGTGCCATCAGGGACAGATCTAGCTCCTACGAGCAGTACTTC.

The chain couples TRBV19 to TRBJ1-1; D is uncertain. Germline CDR1 is LNHDA and CDR2 is SQIVND (reference sequence). Trimming removed 6 bases from V and 4 bases from J, with 18 bases in between. The CDR3 contains 15 residues. CDR3 residues: CASSPPNPLGTEAFF. The CDR3 region has the DNA TGTGCCAGTAGCCCCCCTAACCCCCTTGGCACTGAAGCTTTCTTT.

This clonotype was counted a single time. The chain recombines TRBV29-1 with TRBJ1-5, with D possibly being TRBD1 (6 bases). Germline V gene sequence: CDR1 SQVTM, CDR2 ANQGSEA. V shed 4 bases and J shed 3 bases, with 13 bases lying between them. CDR3 length equals 14 residues. CDR3 sequence: CSVVYSGANQPQHF. CDR3 in DNA: TGCAGCGTTGTATATTCAGGGGCCAATCAGCCCCAGCATTTT. The full variable domain, completed using reference TRBV29-1 and TRBJ1-5, is SAVISQKPSRDICQRGTSLTIQCQVDSQVTMMFWYRQQPGQSLTLIATANQGSEATYESGFVIDKFPISRPNLTFSTLTVSNMSPEDSSIYLCSVVYSGANQPQHFGDGTRLSIL.

This clonotype was seen repeatedly, ten times or more. J is TRBJ2-7 and V is TRBV7-9; the match to TRBD1 covers 7 bases. The CDR3 has 16 amino acids. V shed 1 base, J shed 1 base, and the junction held 7 bases outside the gene matches. Germline CDR1 and CDR2: SEHNR and FQNEAQ (reference sequence). The CDR3 spells CASSLGDSLYSYEQYF. CDR3 in DNA: TGTGCCAGCAGCTTAGGGGACAGTCTCTATTCCTACGAGCAGTACTTC.

This clonotype was recorded at least ten times. This chain connects TRBV19 to TRBJ2-2, with a weak D call TRBD1 (5 bases). V lost 10 bases and J 1 base, leaving 7 bases between the germline ends. Per the germline V gene, CDR1 is LNHDA and CDR2 is SQIVND (reference sequence). The CDR3 length is 12 residues. The CDR3 is CATDRNTGELFF. CDR3 DNA sequence: TGTGCCACTGACAGGAACACCGGGGAGCTGTTTTTT. Variable domain in full (rest from reference TRBV19 and TRBJ2-2): DGGITQSPKYLFRKEGQNVTLSCEQNLNHDAMYWYRQDPGQGLRLIYYSQIVNDFQKGDIAEGYSVSREKKESFPLTVTSAQKNPTAFYLCATDRNTGELFFGEGSRLTVL.

In its sample, this clonotype was seen many times. This chain joins TRBV6-4 and TRBJ2-2; D gene unclear. V was pared by 2 bases and J by 3 bases, with 4 bases between. The CDR3 is made up of 13 amino acids. Per the germline V gene, CDR1 is MRHNA and CDR2 is SNTAGT. CDR3 in DNA: TGTGCCAGCAGTGACGGAGACACCGGGGAGCTGTTTTTT. This gives the protein CASSDGDTGELFF.

In this sample, this clonotype turned up a few times. This sequence joins TRBV6-1 and TRBJ2-7; possible D gene TRBD1, 5 bases. Germline values: CDR1 MNHNS, CDR2 SASEGT. The CDR3 totals 15 residues. Trimming shortened V by 2 bases and J by 3 bases, and 14 bases separated the two germline ends. The CDR3 is CASSEFGQTDYEQYF. The CDR3 DNA is TGTGCCAGCAGTGAATTCGGGCAGACAGACTACGAGCAGTACTTC.